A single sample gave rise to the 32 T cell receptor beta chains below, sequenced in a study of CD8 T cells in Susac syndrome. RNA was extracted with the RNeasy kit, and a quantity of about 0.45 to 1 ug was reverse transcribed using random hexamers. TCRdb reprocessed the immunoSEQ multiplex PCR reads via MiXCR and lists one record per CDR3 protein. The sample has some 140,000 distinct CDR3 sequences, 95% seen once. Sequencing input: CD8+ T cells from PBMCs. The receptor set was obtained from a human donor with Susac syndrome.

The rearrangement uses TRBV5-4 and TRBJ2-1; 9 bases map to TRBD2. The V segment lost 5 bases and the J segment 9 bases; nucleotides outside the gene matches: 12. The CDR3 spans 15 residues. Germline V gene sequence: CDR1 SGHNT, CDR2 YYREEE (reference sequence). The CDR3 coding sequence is TGTGCCAGCAGATCAGGGGTAGCGGGAGTAGGTGAGCAGTTCTTC. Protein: CASRSGVAGVGEQFF. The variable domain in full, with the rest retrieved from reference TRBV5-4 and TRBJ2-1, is ETGVTQSPTHLIKTRGQQVTLRCSSQSGHNTVSWYQQALGQGPQFIFQYYREEENGRGNFPPRFSGLQFPNYSSELNVNALELDDSALYLCASRSGVAGVGEQFFGPGTRLTVL.

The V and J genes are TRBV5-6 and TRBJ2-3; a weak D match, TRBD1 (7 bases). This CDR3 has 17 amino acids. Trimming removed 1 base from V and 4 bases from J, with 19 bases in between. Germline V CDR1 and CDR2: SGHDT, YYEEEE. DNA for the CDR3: TGTGCCAGCAGCTTGCCCTACCCCAGGGGGGAGGCAGATACGCAGTATTTT. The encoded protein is CASSLPYPRGEADTQYF.

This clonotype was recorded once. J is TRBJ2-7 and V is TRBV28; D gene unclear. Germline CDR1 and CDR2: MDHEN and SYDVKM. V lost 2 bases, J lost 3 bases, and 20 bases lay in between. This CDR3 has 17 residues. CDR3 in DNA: TGTGCCAGCAGTTTACCACGAAGGCAGGAAAGGTACTACGAGCAGTACTTC. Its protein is CASSLPRRQERYYEQYF.

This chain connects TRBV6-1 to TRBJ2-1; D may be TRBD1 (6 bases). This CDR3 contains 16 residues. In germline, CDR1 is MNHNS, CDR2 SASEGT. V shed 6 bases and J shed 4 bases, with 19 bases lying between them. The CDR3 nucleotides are TGTGCCAGCAGACCAGACCTCTATGACAGGTACAATGAGCAGTTCTTC. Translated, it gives CASRPDLYDRYNEQFF.

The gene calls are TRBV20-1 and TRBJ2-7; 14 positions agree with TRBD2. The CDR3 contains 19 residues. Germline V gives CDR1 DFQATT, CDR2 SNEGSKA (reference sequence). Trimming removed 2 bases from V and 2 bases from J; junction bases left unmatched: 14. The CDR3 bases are TGCAGTGCTAGAATTGGACTAGCGGGAGGTATTCGGATCCCCTACGAGCAGTACTTC. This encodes CSARIGLAGGIRIPYEQYF.

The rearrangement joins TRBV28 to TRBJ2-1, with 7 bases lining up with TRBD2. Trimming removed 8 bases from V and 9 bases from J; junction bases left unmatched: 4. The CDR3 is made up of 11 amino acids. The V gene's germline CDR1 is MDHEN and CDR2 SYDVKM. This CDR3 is CASGRAIEQFF. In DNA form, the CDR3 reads TGTGCCAGCGGGAGGGCTATTGAGCAGTTCTTC. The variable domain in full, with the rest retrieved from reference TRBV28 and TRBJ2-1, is DVKVTQSSRYLVKRTGEKVFLECVQDMDHENMFWYRQDPGLGLRLIYFSYDVKMKEKGDIPEGYSVSREKKERFSLILESASTNQTSMYLCASGRAIEQFFGPGTRLTVL.

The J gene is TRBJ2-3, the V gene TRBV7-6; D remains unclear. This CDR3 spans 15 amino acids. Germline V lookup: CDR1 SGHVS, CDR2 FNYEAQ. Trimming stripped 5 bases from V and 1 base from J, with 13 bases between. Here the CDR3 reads CASSPRSPGTDTQYF. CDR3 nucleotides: TGTGCCAGCAGCCCCAGGTCCCCCGGCACAGATACGCAGTATTTT.

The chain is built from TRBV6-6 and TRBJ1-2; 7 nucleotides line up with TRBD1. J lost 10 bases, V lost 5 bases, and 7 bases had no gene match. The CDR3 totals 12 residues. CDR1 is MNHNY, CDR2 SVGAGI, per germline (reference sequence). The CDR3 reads CASSNTGQHYTF. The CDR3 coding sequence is TGTGCCAGCAGTAACACGGGACAGCACTACACCTTC.

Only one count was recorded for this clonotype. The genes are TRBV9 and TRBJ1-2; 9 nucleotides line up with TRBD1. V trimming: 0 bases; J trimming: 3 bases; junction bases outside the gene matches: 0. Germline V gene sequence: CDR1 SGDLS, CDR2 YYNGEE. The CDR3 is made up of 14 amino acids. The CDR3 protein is CASSVGTGDYGYTF. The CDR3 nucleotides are TGTGCCAGCAGCGTAGGGACAGGGGACTATGGCTACACCTTC.

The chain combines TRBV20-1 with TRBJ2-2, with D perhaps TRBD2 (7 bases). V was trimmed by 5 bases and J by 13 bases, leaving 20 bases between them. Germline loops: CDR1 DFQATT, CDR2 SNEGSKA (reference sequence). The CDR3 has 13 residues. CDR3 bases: TGCAGTGCTCAGAAAGGGGGGGACCTAGGGCTGTTTTTT. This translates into CSAQKGGDLGLFF.

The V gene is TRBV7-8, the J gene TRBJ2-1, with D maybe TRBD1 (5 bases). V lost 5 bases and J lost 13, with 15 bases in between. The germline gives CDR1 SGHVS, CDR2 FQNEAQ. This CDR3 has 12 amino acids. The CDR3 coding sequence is TGTGCCAGCAGCCCCTACCCACAGGAACAGTTCTTC. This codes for CASSPYPQEQFF.

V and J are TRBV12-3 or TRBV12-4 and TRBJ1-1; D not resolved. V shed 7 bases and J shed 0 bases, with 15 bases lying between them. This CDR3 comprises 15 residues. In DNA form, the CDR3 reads TGTGCCAGCACCTGGGGAGTCTCCCTGAACACTGAAGCTTTCTTT. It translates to CASTWGVSLNTEAFF.

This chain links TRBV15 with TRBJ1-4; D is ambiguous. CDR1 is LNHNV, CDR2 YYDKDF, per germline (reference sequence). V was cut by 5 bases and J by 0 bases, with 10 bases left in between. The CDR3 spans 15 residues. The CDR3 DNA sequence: TGTGCCACCAGCCGGACCCCGGCAACTAATGAAAAACTGTTTTTT. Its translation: CATSRTPATNEKLFF.

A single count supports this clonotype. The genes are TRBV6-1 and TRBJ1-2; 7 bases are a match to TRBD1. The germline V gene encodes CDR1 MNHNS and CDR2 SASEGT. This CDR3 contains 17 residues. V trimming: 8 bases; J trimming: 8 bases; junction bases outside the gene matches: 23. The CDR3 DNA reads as TGTGCCAGCCCGAGGACCCCGAGGGACAGCGAGATCGGGGGCTACACCTTC. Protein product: CASPRTPRDSEIGGYTF.

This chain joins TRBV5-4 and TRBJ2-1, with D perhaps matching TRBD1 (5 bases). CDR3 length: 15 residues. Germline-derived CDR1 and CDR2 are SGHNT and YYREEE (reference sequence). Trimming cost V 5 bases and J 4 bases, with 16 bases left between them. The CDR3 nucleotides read TGTGCCAGCAGTCAAGACAGTCCCGCTTACAATGAGCAGTTCTTC. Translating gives CASSQDSPAYNEQFF.

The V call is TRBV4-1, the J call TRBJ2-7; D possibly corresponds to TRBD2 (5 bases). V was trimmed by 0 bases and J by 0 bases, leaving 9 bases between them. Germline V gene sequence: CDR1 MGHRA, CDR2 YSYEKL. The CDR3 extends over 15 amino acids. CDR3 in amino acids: CASSQDRGSSYEQYF. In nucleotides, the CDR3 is TGCGCCAGCAGCCAAGACCGGGGTAGCTCCTACGAGCAGTACTTC.

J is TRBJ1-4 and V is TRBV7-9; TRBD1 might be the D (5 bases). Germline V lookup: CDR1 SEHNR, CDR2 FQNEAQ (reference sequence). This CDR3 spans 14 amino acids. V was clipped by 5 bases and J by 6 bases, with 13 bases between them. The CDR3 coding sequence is TGTGCCAGCAGCGAAAGACAGTTCGATGAAAAACTGTTTTTT. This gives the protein CASSERQFDEKLFF.

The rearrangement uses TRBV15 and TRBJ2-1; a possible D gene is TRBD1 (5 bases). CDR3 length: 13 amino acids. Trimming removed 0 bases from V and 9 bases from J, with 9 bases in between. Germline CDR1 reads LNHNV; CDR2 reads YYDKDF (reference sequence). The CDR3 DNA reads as TGTGCCACCAGCAGAGATTTTCAGGGTGAGCAGTTCTTC. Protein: CATSRDFQGEQFF. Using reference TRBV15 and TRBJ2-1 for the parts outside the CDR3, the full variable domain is DAMVIQNPRYQVTQFGKPVTLSCSQTLNHNVMYWYQQKSSQAPKLLFHYYDKDFNNEADTPDNFQSRRPNTSFCFLDIRSPGLGDTAMYLCATSRDFQGEQFFGPGTRLTVL.

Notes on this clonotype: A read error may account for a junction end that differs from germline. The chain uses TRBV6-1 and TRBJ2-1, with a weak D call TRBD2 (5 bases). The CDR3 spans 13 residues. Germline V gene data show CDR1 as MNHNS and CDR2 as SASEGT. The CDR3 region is CASIELAYNEQFF. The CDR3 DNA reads TGTGCCAGCATTGAACTAGCCTACAATGAGCAGTTCTTC.

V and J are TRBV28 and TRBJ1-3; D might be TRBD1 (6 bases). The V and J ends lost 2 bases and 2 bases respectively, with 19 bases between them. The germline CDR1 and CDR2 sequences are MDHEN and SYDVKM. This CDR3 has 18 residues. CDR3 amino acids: CASSLLGGGGVAGNTIYF. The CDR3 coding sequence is TGTGCCAGCAGTTTACTCGGGGGAGGGGGAGTAGCTGGAAACACCATATATTTT.

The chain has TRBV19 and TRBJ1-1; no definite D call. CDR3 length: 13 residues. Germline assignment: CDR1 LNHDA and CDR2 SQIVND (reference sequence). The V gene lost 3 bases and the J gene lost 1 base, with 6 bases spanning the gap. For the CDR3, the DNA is TGTGCCAGTAGTATTGGCACGAACACTGAAGCTTTCTTT. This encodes CASSIGTNTEAFF. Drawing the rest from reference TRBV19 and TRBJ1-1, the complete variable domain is DGGITQSPKYLFRKEGQNVTLSCEQNLNHDAMYWYRQDPGQGLRLIYYSQIVNDFQKGDIAEGYSVSREKKESFPLTVTSAQKNPTAFYLCASSIGTNTEAFFGQGTRLTVV.

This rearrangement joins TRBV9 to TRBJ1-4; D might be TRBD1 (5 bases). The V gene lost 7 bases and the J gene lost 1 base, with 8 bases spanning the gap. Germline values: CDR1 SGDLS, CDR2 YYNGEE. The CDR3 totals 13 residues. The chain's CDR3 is CASQDRTNEKLFF. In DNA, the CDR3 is TGTGCCAGCCAAGACAGAACTAATGAAAAACTGTTTTTT.

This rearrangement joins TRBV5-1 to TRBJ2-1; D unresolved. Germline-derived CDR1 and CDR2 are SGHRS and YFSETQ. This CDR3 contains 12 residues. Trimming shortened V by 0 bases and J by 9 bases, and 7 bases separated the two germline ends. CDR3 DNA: TGCGCCAGCAGCTTGGCAGGCCTTGAGCAGTTCTTC. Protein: CASSLAGLEQFF.

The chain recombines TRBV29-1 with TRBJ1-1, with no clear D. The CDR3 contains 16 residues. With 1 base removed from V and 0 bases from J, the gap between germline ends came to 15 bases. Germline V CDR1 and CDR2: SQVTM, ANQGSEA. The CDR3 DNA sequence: TGCAGCGTTGAAGGTGGGAGTGATACCATGAACACTGAAGCTTTCTTT. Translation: CSVEGGSDTMNTEAFF.

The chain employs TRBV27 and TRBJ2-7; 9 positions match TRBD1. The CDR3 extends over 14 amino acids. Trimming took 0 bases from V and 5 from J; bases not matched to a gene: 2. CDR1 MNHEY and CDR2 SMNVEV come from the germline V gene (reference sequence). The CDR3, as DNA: TGTGCCAGCAGTTTATCTTGGACAGGGGACGAGCAGTACTTC. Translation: CASSLSWTGDEQYF.

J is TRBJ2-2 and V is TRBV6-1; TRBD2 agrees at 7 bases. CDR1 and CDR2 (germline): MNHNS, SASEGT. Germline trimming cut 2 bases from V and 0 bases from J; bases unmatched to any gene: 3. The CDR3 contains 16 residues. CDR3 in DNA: TGTGCCAGCAGTGAACCCGGGACTACGAACACCGGGGAGCTGTTTTTT. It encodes CASSEPGTTNTGELFF.

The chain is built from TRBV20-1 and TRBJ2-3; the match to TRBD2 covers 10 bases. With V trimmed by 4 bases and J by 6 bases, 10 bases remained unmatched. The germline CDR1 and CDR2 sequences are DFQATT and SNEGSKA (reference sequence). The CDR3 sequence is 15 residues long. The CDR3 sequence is CSAKEREGRGDTQYF. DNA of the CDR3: TGCAGTGCTAAAGAGCGGGAGGGACGGGGGGATACGCAGTATTTT.

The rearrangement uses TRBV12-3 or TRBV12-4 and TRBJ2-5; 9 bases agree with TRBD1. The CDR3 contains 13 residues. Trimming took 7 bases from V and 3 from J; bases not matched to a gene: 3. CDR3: CASIGQGKETQYF. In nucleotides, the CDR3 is TGTGCCAGCATCGGACAGGGGAAAGAGACCCAGTACTTC.

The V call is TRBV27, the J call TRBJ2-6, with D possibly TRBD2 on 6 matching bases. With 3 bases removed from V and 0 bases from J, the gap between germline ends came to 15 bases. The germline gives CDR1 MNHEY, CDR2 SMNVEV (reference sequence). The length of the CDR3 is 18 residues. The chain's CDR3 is CASSFGSSVFSGANVLTF. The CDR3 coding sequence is TGTGCCAGCAGTTTCGGTTCTAGCGTATTCTCTGGGGCCAACGTCCTGACTTTC.

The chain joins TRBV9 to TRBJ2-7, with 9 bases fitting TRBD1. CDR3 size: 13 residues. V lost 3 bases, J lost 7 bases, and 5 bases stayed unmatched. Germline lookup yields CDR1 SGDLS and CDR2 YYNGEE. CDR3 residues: CASSALTGGEQYF. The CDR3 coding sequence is TGTGCCAGCAGCGCCTTGACAGGGGGTGAGCAGTACTTC.

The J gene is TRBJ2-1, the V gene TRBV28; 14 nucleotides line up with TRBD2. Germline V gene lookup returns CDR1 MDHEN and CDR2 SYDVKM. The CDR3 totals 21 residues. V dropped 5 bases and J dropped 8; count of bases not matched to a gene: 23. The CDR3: CASSLPPRTSGRPDGRYEQFF. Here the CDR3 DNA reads TGTGCCAGCAGTCTACCGCCCCGGACTAGCGGGAGGCCCGACGGGCGGTATGAGCAGTTCTTC.

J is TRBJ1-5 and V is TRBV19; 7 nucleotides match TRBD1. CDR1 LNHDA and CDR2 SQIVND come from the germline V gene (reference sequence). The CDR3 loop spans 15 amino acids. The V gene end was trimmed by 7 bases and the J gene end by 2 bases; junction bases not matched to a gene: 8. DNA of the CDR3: TGTGCCAGTACCCTGACAGGGACGGGCAATCAGCCCCAGCATTTT. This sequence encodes CASTLTGTGNQPQHF.